This T cell receptor beta chain derives from a study of post-analysis software for immune sequencing data. In the case of this clonotype: Its antigen is undetermined.

The germline V and J ends were trimmed by 5 bases and 1 base, with 15 bases remaining between them. CDR3 size: 16 residues. CDR1 and CDR2 (germline): SGHTA, FQGNSA. Presence of unique molecular identifiers characterized the TCR beta cDNA libraries. TCRdb processed the PCR reads anew with MiXCR; each CDR3 protein has one entry. The sample lists under 200,000 distinct CDR3 sequences, around 36% occurring once. Study-wide points: Controls significantly exceeded multiple sclerosis patients in normalized Chao1 diversity.

The clonotype was recovered from a girl between 10 and 17 years old with multiple sclerosis. This material consisted of blood, taken after autologous hematopoietic stem cell transplantation. The V and J genes are TRBV7-2 and TRBJ2-4; a weak D match, TRBD2 (6 bases). The CDR3 bases are TGTGCCAGCAGCCCTCAGAGGGAGGCGGCCAAAAACATTCAGTACTTC. Translation: CASSPQREAAKNIQYF.